This TCR beta chain stems from a study of T cell repertoires in cytomegalovirus infection. The wider study: Recently identified HLA-C-restricted CMV epitopes were used, and well-studied HLA-B-restricted CMV epitopes were used as well.

This clonotype appeared a few times. Its cognate antigen is unknown. The CDR3 consists of 16 residues. Trimming shortened V by 1 base and J by 4 bases, and 16 bases separated the two germline ends. Germline-derived CDR1 and CDR2 are LGHNA and YSLEER. In TCRdb, the reads were re-called with MiXCR into one record per CDR3 protein. The table lists 20,000 or so distinct CDR3 sequences, approximately 24% of them singletons, with about 89% in the top ten. Specimen: CD8+ T cells from cultured PBMCs, collected from culture after CMV antigen stimulation. This TCR was recovered from a human donor in good health (CMV status not recorded). Some clones in this sample may be carry-over from other donors' samples. V gene TRBV4-3 combines with J gene TRBJ1-2; D may be TRBD1 (5 bases). CDR3: CASSQGKGTGFYGYTF. The CDR3 DNA reads TGCGCCAGCAGCCAAGGCAAGGGGACGGGTTTCTATGGCTACACCTTC.